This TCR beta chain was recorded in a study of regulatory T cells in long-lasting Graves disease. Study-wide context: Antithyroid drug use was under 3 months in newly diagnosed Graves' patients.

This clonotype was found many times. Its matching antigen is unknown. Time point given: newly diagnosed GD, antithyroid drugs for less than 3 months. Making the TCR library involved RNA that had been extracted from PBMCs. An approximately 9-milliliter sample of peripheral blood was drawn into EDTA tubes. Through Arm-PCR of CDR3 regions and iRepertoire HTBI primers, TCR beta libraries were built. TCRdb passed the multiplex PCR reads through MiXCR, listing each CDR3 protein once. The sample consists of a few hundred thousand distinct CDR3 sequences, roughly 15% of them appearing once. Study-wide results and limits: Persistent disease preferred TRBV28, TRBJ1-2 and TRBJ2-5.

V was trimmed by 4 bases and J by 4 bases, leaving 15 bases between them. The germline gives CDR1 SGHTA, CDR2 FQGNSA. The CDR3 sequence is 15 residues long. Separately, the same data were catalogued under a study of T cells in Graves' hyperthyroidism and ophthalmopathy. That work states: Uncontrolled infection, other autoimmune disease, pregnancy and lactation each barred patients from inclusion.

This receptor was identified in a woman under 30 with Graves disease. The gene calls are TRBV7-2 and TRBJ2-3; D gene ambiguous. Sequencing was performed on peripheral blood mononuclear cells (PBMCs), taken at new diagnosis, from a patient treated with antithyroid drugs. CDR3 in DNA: TGTGCCAGCAGCTCACAACTTTACCCCCCAGATACGCAGTATTTT. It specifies CASSSQLYPPDTQYF.